A single sample is the source of the 23 T cell receptor beta chains below, sequenced in a study of T cells after yellow fever vaccination. TCRdb processed the 5' RACE reads anew with MiXCR; each CDR3 protein has one entry. Counted here are 450,000 to 550,000 distinct CDR3 sequences, 20% to 25% occurring once; the ten biggest clones make up 16%. The source was PBMCs, collected roughly 20 days after the first yellow fever vaccination. These receptors all come from a man aged 18-30 years who received the YFV17D yellow fever vaccine.

This clonotype was picked up many times. The chain recombines TRBV6-1 with TRBJ1-4, with a weak D call TRBD1 (6 bases). Germline V gene data show CDR1 as MNHNS and CDR2 as SASEGT. V was pared by 6 bases and J by 7 bases, with 21 bases between. CDR3 length: 16 amino acids. CDR3: CASSRDRPRLGEKLFF. CDR3 DNA sequence: TGTGCCAGCAGCCGCGACAGGCCCAGACTCGGTGAAAAACTGTTTTTT.

This clonotype has only a few counts. This rearrangement joins TRBV6-2 or TRBV6-3 to TRBJ2-1; D may be TRBD1 (5 bases). CDR3 length: 15 amino acids. Between the trimmed V and J ends, which lost 0 bases and 9 bases, there was a span of 15 bases. In germline, CDR1 is MNHEY, CDR2 SVGEGT. CDR3 sequence reads: CASSYSAREFREQFF. The CDR3 nucleotides are TGTGCCAGCAGTTACTCGGCCAGGGAATTTCGTGAGCAGTTCTTC.

This clonotype was seen a few times. This chain links TRBV27 with TRBJ1-5; no definite D call. This CDR3 region has 15 residues. The germline V gene encodes CDR1 MNHEY and CDR2 SMNVEV (reference sequence). Trimming removed 2 bases at V and 7 bases at J, with 15 bases between. This chain's CDR3 is CASSLPPSLGQPQHF. The DNA for the CDR3 is TGTGCCAGCAGTTTACCCCCTTCTCTCGGACAGCCCCAGCATTTT.

The rearrangement uses TRBV5-1 and TRBJ2-1; D is unresolved. Germline V gene lookup returns CDR1 SGHRS and CDR2 YFSETQ. There are 15 residues in the CDR3. V gave up 0 bases and J gave up 4 bases, with 11 bases separating them. CDR3 region: CASSLAIPFYNEQFF. In nucleotides, the CDR3 is TGCGCCAGCAGCTTGGCGATACCGTTTTACAATGAGCAGTTCTTC.

V and J are TRBV19 and TRBJ1-1; unclear D gene. The germline V and J ends were trimmed by 5 bases and 2 bases, with 12 bases remaining between them. Germline CDR1 LNHDA, CDR2 SQIVND (reference sequence). The CDR3 extends over 14 amino acids. The CDR3 loop is CASSLQNPNTEAFF. The CDR3 DNA follows: TGTGCCAGTAGTCTCCAAAACCCTAACACTGAAGCTTTCTTT.

The rearrangement links TRBV20-1 to TRBJ2-5; 7 positions match TRBD2. J was trimmed by 0 bases and V by 7 bases; bases with no gene match: 5. The CDR3 has 13 residues. CDR1 and CDR2 (germline): DFQATT, SNEGSKA (reference sequence). Here the CDR3 DNA reads TGCAGTGGTATCGGGGGGTACCAAGAGACCCAGTACTTC. Protein product: CSGIGGYQETQYF.

The chain has TRBV6-1 and TRBJ2-5, with unresolved D. V shed 5 bases and J shed 5 bases, with 18 bases lying between them. Germline V lookup: CDR1 MNHNS, CDR2 SASEGT. The CDR3 totals 15 residues. The CDR3 DNA reads as TGTGCCAGCAGTCGGAGATCGGGCCCCGGGGAGACCCAGTACTTC. This gives the protein CASSRRSGPGETQYF.

This chain joins TRBV20-1 and TRBJ2-3; TRBD2 matches at 9 bases. Germline CDR1 DFQATT, CDR2 SNEGSKA (reference sequence). Germline trimming cut 3 bases from V and 5 bases from J; bases unmatched to any gene: 9. There are 15 residues in the CDR3. In DNA, the CDR3 is TGCAGTGCTAGGCTTAGCGGGGGAAGGTTAGATACGCAGTATTTT. It specifies CSARLSGGRLDTQYF.

The chain joins TRBV2 to TRBJ2-2; 8 bases map to TRBD1. Looked up from germline, CDR1 is SNHLY and CDR2 is FYNNEI. V shed 6 bases and J 0 bases; nucleotides not matched to a gene: 3. This CDR3 has 15 amino acids. The CDR3 is CASRGQGSNTGELFF. The DNA of the CDR3 is TGTGCCAGCAGAGGACAGGGATCGAACACCGGGGAGCTGTTTTTT. Looking up the rest from reference TRBV2 and TRBJ2-2 gives the full variable domain: EPEVTQTPSHQVTQMGQEVILRCVPISNHLYFYWYRQILGQKVEFLVSFYNNEISEKSEIFDDQFSVERPDGSNFTLKIRSTKLEDSAMYFCASRGQGSNTGELFFGEGSRLTVL.

The genes are TRBV7-8 and TRBJ1-1, with a tentative D call TRBD1 (6 bases). V shed 4 bases and J shed 1 base, with 19 bases lying between them. This CDR3 is built from 17 residues. The germline V gene has CDR1 SGHVS and CDR2 FQNEAQ. The CDR3 DNA sequence: TGTGCCAGCAGCTACCGGACAGCCAGGGCTACGAACACTGAAGCTTTCTTT. It codes for CASSYRTARATNTEAFF. Combining the CDR3 with reference TRBV7-8 and TRBJ1-1 gives the whole variable domain GAGVSQSPRYKVAKRGQDVALRCDPISGHVSLFWYQQALGQGPEFLTYFQNEAQLDKSGLPSDRFFAERPEGSVSTLKIQRTQQEDSAVYLCASSYRTARATNTEAFFGQGTRLTVV.

The CDR3 here is CASSVGPGDEQFF. The DNA of the CDR3 is TGTGCCAGCAGCGTAGGTCCTGGTGACGAGCAGTTCTTC. The gene calls are TRBV9 and TRBJ2-1; D call uncertain. The V end was cut by 0 bases, the J end by 10 bases, with 11 bases between. CDR1 SGDLS and CDR2 YYNGEE come from the germline V gene. The CDR3 covers 13 residues.

This chain joins TRBV5-1 and TRBJ2-3; D is undetermined. V was shortened by 9 bases and J by 3 bases, with 17 bases between the two germline ends. CDR1 and CDR2 (germline): SGHRS, YFSETQ. This CDR3 has 14 amino acids. CDR3: CATRVIPQTDTQYF. The CDR3 DNA reads as TGCGCCACCCGGGTCATACCTCAGACAGATACGCAGTATTTT.

This chain connects TRBV25-1 to TRBJ2-5; TRBD1 agrees at 11 bases. From germline, CDR1 is MGHDK and CDR2 SYGVNS. The CDR3 is 16 amino acids. The ends lost 6 bases at V and 5 bases at J; junction bases unmatched: 11. CDR3 residues: CASSPLRTGGQETQYF. CDR3 DNA sequence: TGTGCCAGCAGCCCACTCAGGACAGGGGGCCAGGAGACCCAGTACTTC. The full variable domain, with the rest looked up from reference TRBV25-1 and TRBJ2-5, is EADIYQTPRYLVIGTGKKITLECSQTMGHDKMYWYQQDPGMELHLIHYSYGVNSTEKGDLSSESTVSRIRTEHFPLTLESARPSHTSQYLCASSPLRTGGQETQYFGPGTRLLVL.

The chain is built from TRBV5-5 and TRBJ1-2; 8 bases are shared with TRBD1. Trimming took 5 bases from V and 4 from J; bases not matched to a gene: 4. CDR3 length equals 13 residues. Germline CDR1 and CDR2: SGHKS and YYEKEE (reference sequence). The CDR3 sequence: CASRLTGGYGYTF. The CDR3 region has the DNA TGTGCCAGCAGACTTACAGGGGGCTATGGCTACACCTTC. Supplemented by reference TRBV5-5 and TRBJ1-2, the full variable domain reads DAGVTQSPTHLIKTRGQQVTLRCSPISGHKSVSWYQQVLGQGPQFIFQYYEKEERGRGNFPDRFSARQFPNYSSELNVNALLLGDSALYLCASRLTGGYGYTFGSGTRLTVV.

The rearrangement uses TRBV6-1 and TRBJ1-1; 10 nucleotides match TRBD1. The germline gives CDR1 MNHNS, CDR2 SASEGT. CDR3 length: 16 residues. The V segment lost 5 bases and the J segment 3 bases; nucleotides outside the gene matches: 9. The CDR3: CASSQGQGKRYTEAFF. CDR3 DNA sequence: TGTGCCAGCAGTCAGGGACAGGGGAAAAGATACACTGAAGCTTTCTTT.

The gene calls are TRBV12-3 or TRBV12-4 and TRBJ2-1; D perhaps matches TRBD2 (6 bases). The CDR3 runs 15 residues. V was trimmed by 2 bases and J by 5 bases, leaving 13 bases between them. The CDR3 is CASSLLALSDNEQFF. Here the CDR3 DNA reads TGTGCCAGCAGTTTACTAGCGCTGTCCGACAATGAGCAGTTCTTC.

This clonotype was found a few times. The chain links TRBV19 to TRBJ1-1; D is unclear. Trimming left V 0 bases short and J 1 base short, with 6 bases between. The length of the CDR3 is 14 residues. CDR1 is LNHDA, CDR2 SQIVND, per germline (reference sequence). Here the CDR3 DNA reads TGTGCCAGTAGTATAGATGTCTCGAACACTGAAGCTTTCTTT. Translated, it gives CASSIDVSNTEAFF.

Only a few counts were recorded for this clonotype. The chain employs TRBV20-1 and TRBJ2-1; TRBD1 matches at 7 bases. CDR3 size: 12 residues. CDR1 and CDR2 from the germline V gene are DFQATT and SNEGSKA (reference sequence). J lost 7 bases, V lost 4 bases, and 4 bases had no gene match. In nucleotides, the CDR3 is TGCAGTGCTAACAGGGGTCGGAATGAGCAGTTCTTC. Translation gives CSANRGRNEQFF.

V usage is TRBV7-8 and J usage is TRBJ1-1, with no clear D. CDR1 is SGHVS, CDR2 FQNEAQ, per germline. This CDR3 region has 13 residues. Trimming stripped 2 bases from V and 4 bases from J, with 8 bases between. The CDR3 DNA is TGTGCCAGCAGCTTAAGCGCGGGCACTGAAGCTTTCTTT. Amino acid sequence: CASSLSAGTEAFF.

The chain employs TRBV7-2 and TRBJ2-1, with 8 bases fitting TRBD1. CDR1 and CDR2 (germline): SGHTA, FQGNSA. CDR3 size: 15 residues. The V gene end was trimmed by 7 bases and the J gene end by 9 bases; junction bases not matched to a gene: 14. CDR3 sequence reads: CASTSPDRVVGEQFF. CDR3 coding DNA: TGTGCCAGCACCTCCCCGGACAGGGTAGTTGGTGAGCAGTTCTTC.

This chain joins TRBV18 and TRBJ2-3, with a weak D call TRBD2 (5 bases). The CDR3 spans 13 residues. The germline V and J ends were trimmed by 3 bases and 2 bases, with 6 bases remaining between them. Germline V gene lookup returns CDR1 KGHSH and CDR2 LQKENI. This CDR3 is CASSPRVTDTQYF. The DNA of the CDR3 is TGTGCCAGCTCACCGAGGGTCACAGATACGCAGTATTTT.

The chain has TRBV6-1 and TRBJ2-1, with D perhaps assigned TRBD1 or TRBD2 (5 bases each). The germline V gene encodes CDR1 MNHNS and CDR2 SASEGT. The V and J ends lost 7 bases and 9 bases respectively, with 25 bases between them. The CDR3 is made up of 16 amino acids. CDR3 in DNA: TGTGCCAGCACCCAAATGGGGGAATTCACTTTGGGTGAGCAGTTCTTC. This gives the protein CASTQMGEFTLGEQFF.

V usage is TRBV25-1 and J usage is TRBJ2-5, with 7 positions matching TRBD1. This CDR3 is 15 amino acids long. Germline trimming cut 2 bases from V and 1 base from J; bases unmatched to any gene: 4. Germline CDR1 reads MGHDK; CDR2 reads SYGVNS. The CDR3 DNA sequence: TGTGCCAGCAGTGAAGGGGGACAGCCCCAAGAGACCCAGTACTTC. Translation: CASSEGGQPQETQYF.